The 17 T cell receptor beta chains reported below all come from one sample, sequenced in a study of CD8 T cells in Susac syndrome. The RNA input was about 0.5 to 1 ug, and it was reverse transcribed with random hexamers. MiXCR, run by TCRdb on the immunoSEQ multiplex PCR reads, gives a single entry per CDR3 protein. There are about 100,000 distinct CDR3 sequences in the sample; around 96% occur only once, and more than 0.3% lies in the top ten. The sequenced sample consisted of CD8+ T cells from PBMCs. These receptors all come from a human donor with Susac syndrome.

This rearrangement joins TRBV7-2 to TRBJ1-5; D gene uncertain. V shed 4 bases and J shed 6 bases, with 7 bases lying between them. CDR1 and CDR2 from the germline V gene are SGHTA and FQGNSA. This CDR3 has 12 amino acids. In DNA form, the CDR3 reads TGTGCCAGCAGCTCCCTGGGTCAGCCCCAGCATTTT. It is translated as CASSSLGQPQHF. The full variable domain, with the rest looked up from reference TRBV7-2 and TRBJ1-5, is GAGVSQSPSNKVTEKGKDVELRCDPISGHTALYWYRQSLGQGLEFLIYFQGNSAPDKSGLPSDRFSAERTGGSVSTLTIQRTQQEDSAVYLCASSSLGQPQHFGDGTRLSIL.

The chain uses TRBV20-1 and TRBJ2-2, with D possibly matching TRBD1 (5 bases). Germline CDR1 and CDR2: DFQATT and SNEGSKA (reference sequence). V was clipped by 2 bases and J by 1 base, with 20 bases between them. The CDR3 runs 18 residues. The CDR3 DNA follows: TGCAGTGCTAGAAATGGTCAAGGGGTGGCCCTGAACACCGGGGAGCTGTTTTTT. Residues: CSARNGQGVALNTGELFF.

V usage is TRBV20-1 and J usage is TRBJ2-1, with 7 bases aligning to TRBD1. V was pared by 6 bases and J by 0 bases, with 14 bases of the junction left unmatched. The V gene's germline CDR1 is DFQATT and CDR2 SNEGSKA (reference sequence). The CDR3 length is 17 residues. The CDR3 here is CSAKRLEGQSSYNEQFF. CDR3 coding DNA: TGCAGTGCCAAGCGGTTAGAGGGACAGAGCTCCTACAATGAGCAGTTCTTC.

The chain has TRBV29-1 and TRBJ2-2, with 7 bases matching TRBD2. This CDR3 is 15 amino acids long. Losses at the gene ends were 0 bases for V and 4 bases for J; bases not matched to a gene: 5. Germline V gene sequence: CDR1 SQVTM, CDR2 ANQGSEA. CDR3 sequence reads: CSVEERGSLTGELFF. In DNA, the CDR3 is TGCAGCGTTGAAGAACGCGGGAGTCTCACCGGGGAGCTGTTTTTT.

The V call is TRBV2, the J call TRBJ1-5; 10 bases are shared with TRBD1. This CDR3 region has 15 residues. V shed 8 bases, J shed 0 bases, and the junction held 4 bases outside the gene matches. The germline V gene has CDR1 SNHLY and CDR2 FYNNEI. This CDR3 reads CASRQGAYSNQPQHF. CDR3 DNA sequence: TGTGCCAGCCGACAGGGGGCATATAGCAATCAGCCCCAGCATTTT. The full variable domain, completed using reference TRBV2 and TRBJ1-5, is EPEVTQTPSHQVTQMGQEVILRCVPISNHLYFYWYRQILGQKVEFLVSFYNNEISEKSEIFDDQFSVERPDGSNFTLKIRSTKLEDSAMYFCASRQGAYSNQPQHFGDGTRLSIL.

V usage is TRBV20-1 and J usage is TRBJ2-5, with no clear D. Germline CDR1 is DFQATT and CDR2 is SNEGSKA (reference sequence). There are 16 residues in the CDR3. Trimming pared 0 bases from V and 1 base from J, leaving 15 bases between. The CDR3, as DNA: TGCAGTGCTAGAGATTATTCCGGTCGCAGCCAAGAGACCCAGTACTTC. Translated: CSARDYSGRSQETQYF.

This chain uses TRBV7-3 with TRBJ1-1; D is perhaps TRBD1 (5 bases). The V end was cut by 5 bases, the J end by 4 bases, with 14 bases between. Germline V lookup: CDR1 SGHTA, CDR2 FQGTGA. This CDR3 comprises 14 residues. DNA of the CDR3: TGTGCCAGCAGCACCGGGGGGGGTGCCACTGAAGCTTTCTTT. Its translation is CASSTGGGATEAFF.

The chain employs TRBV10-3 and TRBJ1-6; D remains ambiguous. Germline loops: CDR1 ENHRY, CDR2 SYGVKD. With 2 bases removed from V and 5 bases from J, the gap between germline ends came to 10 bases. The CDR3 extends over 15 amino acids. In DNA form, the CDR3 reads TGTGCCATCAGTGAGAACGGTGGAAATAATTCACCCCTCCACTTT. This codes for CAISENGGNNSPLHF.

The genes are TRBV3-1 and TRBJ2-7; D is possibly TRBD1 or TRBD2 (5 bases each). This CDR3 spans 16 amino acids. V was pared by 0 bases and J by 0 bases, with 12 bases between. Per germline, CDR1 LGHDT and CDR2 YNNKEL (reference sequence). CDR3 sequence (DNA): TGTGCCAGCAGCCAAGACCCCGGGACGGTCTCCTACGAGCAGTACTTC. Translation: CASSQDPGTVSYEQYF.

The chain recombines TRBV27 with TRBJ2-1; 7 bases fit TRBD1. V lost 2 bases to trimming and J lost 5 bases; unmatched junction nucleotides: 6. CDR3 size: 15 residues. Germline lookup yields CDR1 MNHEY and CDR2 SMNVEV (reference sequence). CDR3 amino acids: CASSLKGAGDNEQFF. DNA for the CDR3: TGTGCCAGCAGTTTAAAGGGGGCAGGGGACAATGAGCAGTTCTTC.

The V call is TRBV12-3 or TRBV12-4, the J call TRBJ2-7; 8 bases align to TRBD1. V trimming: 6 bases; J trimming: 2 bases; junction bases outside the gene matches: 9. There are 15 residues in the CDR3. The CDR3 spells CASSARQGRAYEQYF. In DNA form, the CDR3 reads TGTGCCAGCAGCGCCAGACAGGGGCGAGCCTACGAGCAGTACTTC.

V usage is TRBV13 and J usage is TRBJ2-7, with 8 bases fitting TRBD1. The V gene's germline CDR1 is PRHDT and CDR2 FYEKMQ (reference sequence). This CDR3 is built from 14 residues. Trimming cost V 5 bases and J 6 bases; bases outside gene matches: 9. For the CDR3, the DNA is TGTGCCAGCAGCGCCGGCAGCGACAGGGGCGAGCAGTACTTC. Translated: CASSAGSDRGEQYF.

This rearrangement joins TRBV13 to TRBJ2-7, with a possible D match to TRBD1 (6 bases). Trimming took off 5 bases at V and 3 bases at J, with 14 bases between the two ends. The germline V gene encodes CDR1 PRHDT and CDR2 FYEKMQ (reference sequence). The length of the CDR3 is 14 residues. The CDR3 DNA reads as TGTGCCAGCAGCCCCGGGACAAACCACTACGAGCAGTACTTC. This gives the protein CASSPGTNHYEQYF.

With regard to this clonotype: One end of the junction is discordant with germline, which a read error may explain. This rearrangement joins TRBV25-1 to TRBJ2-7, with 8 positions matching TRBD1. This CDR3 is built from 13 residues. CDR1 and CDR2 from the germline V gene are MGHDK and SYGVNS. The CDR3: CASWAGGSNEQYF. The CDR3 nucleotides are TGTGCCAGCTGGGCAGGGGGCTCCAACGAGCAGTACTTC.

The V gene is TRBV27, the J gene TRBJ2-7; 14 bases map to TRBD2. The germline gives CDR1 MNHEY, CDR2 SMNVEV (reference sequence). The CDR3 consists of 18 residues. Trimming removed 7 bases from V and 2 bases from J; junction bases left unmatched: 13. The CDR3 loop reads CASTRDGTSGRGTYEQYF. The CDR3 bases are TGTGCCAGCACCCGGGACGGGACTAGCGGGAGAGGCACCTACGAGCAGTACTTC.

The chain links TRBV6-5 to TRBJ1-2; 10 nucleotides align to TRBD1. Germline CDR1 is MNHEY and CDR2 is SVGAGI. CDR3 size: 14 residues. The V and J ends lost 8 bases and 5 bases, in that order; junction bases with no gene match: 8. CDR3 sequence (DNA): TGTGCCAGCTCCCCCGGACAGGGGGGATATGGCTACACCTTC. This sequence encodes CASSPGQGGYGYTF.

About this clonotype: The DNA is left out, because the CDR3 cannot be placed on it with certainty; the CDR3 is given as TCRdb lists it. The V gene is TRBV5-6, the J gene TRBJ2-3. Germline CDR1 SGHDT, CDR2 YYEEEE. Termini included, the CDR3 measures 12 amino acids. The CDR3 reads CASSSVPDTQYF.